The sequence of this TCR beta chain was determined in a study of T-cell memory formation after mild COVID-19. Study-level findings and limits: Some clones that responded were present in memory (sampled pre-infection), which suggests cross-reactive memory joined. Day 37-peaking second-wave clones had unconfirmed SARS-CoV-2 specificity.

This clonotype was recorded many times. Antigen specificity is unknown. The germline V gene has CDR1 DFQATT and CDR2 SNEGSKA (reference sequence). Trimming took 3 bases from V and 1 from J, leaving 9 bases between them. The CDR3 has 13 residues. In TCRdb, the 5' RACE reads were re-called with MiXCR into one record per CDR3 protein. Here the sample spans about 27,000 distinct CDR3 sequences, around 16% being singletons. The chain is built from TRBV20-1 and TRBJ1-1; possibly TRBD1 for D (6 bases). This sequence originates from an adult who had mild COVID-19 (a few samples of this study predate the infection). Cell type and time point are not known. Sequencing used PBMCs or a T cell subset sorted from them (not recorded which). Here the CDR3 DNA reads TGCAGTGCTAGGGGACACAGGAACACTGAAGCTTTCTTT. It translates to CSARGHRNTEAFF.